The 9 T cell receptor beta chains in this list originate from one sample, sequenced in a study of blood T cells in healthy people across ages. With a J-beta primer mix and a sample-barcoded 5' primer, a second PCR ran about 7 to 11 cycles. MiXCR, applied by TCRdb to the 5' RACE reads, yields one record per CDR3 protein. The repertoire holds 550,000 to 750,000 distinct CDR3 sequences, with roughly 20% as singletons. Sequenced material: blood. All receptors derive from a man in his 70s in good health.

On this clonotype: This CDR3 fails to terminate in the conserved phenylalanine or tryptophan, so it likely reflects a read error. This rearrangement joins TRBV29-1 to TRBJ2-1; D call uncertain. The CDR3 length is 14 residues. Germline assignment: CDR1 SQVTM and CDR2 ANQGSEA. The ends were cut back, 5 bases at V and 5 bases at J, with 16 bases in the middle. The CDR3 DNA follows: TGCAGCGTTTGTGAAATTTTACCCAACAATGAGCAGTTCCTC. Residues: CSVCEILPNNEQFL.

About this clonotype itself: One junction end disagrees with the germline gene, perhaps due to a read error. V is TRBV6-1 and J is TRBJ2-7; TRBD2 aligns across 10 bases. This CDR3 is 15 amino acids long. In germline, CDR1 is MNHNS, CDR2 SASEGT. The CDR3 protein is CASSSLAGAKNEHFF. The CDR3 DNA reads TGTGCCAGCAGCTCCCTAGCGGGAGCGAAGAATGAGCACTTCTTC.

This rearrangement joins TRBV7-9 to TRBJ2-7; 7 bases fit TRBD2. The CDR3 is 14 amino acids. Germline CDR1 reads SEHNR; CDR2 reads FQNEAQ (reference sequence). V gave up 3 bases and J gave up 5 bases; unmatched junction bases: 7. The CDR3 sequence is CASSFPGTTNEQYF. The CDR3 nucleotides read TGTGCCAGCAGCTTCCCCGGGACTACGAACGAGCAGTACTTC.

This clonotype has just a few counts. A read error is likely, as this CDR3 ends without the conserved phenylalanine or tryptophan. The chain combines TRBV20-1 with TRBJ2-7; 9 positions agree with TRBD2. Germline V gene data show CDR1 as DFQATT and CDR2 as SNEGSKA (reference sequence). The CDR3 covers 16 residues. V gave up 3 bases and J gave up 5 bases; unmatched junction bases: 14. The CDR3 region has the DNA TGCAGTGCTAGTAGCGGGAGCAGTCCGCTAGGCAACGAGCAGTACCTC. Residues: CSASSGSSPLGNEQYL.

This rearrangement joins TRBV7-3 to TRBJ2-3; D unclear. From germline, CDR1 is SGHTA and CDR2 FQGTGA. CDR3 length equals 13 residues. The V and J ends lost 1 base and 0 bases respectively, with 2 bases between them. The CDR3 DNA sequence: TGTGCCAGCAGCTTAATAAGCACAGATACGCAGTATTTT. It codes for CASSLISTDTQYF.

This clonotype was recorded at least ten times. The V gene is TRBV28, the J gene TRBJ1-6; D is uncertain. V shed 5 bases and J shed 8 bases, with 10 bases lying between them. This CDR3 is 13 amino acids long. Germline V gene data show CDR1 as MDHEN and CDR2 as SYDVKM. CDR3 sequence (DNA): TGTGCCAGCAGTCCTCGGCCCTATTCACCCCTCCACTTT. It translates to CASSPRPYSPLHF.

The J gene is TRBJ2-5, the V gene TRBV18; 8 bases agree with TRBD2. Germline V gene data show CDR1 as KGHSH and CDR2 as LQKENI. CDR3 length: 14 residues. V shed 2 bases and J 4 bases; nucleotides not matched to a gene: 3. The CDR3 region has the DNA TGTGCCAGCTCACCATCCAGCGGGGGAGAGACCCAGTACTTC. Encoded protein: CASSPSSGGETQYF. Using reference TRBV18 and TRBJ2-5 for the parts outside the CDR3, the full variable domain is NAGVMQNPRHLVRRRGQEARLRCSPMKGHSHVYWYRQLPEEGLKFMVYLQKENIIDESGMPKERFSAEFPKEGPSILRIQQVVRGDSAAYFCASSPSSGGETQYFGPGTRLLVL.

This clonotype was seen a few times. This rearrangement joins TRBV3-1 to TRBJ1-4, with TRBD1 matching 7 bases. Per germline, CDR1 LGHDT and CDR2 YNNKEL (reference sequence). The CDR3 is 19 amino acids. V gave up 4 bases and J gave up 0 bases; unmatched junction bases: 14. The CDR3 DNA is TGTGCCAGCAGCCCATACCCGACAGGGCCTCCAGCAACTAATGAAAAACTGTTTTTT. This sequence encodes CASSPYPTGPPATNEKLFF. The full variable domain, with the rest looked up from reference TRBV3-1 and TRBJ1-4, is DTAVSQTPKYLVTQMGNDKSIKCEQNLGHDTMYWYKQDSKKFLKIMFSYNNKELIINETVPNRFSPKSPDKAHLNLHINSLELGDSAVYFCASSPYPTGPPATNEKLFFGSGTQLSVL.

This clonotype was seen many times. This chain connects TRBV7-2 to TRBJ2-1; D perhaps matches TRBD2 (6 bases). Germline V gene data show CDR1 as SGHTA and CDR2 as FQGNSA. V lost 1 base and J 6 bases, leaving 13 bases between the germline ends. CDR3 length: 15 residues. CDR3 in amino acids: CASSLGSGSGNEQFF. The DNA for the CDR3 is TGTGCCAGCAGCTTAGGTAGCGGCTCTGGCAATGAGCAGTTCTTC. Full variable domain (outside the CDR3, taken from reference TRBV7-2 and TRBJ2-1): GAGVSQSPSNKVTEKGKDVELRCDPISGHTALYWYRQSLGQGLEFLIYFQGNSAPDKSGLPSDRFSAERTGGSVSTLTIQRTQQEDSAVYLCASSLGSGSGNEQFFGPGTRLTVL.